These T cell receptor beta chains were read from a single sample in a study of blood T cell repertoires in COVID-19. Produced via immunoSEQ multiplex PCR; TCRdb's table is partial and in-frame only. The data contain 120,000 to 150,000 clones, approximately 87% of them seen just once; the ten biggest clones take up 37%. The sample taken for sequencing was peripheral blood. The origin of the receptors is a man aged 45-60 years who had recovered from COVID-19. CDR3s include the opening cysteine and the closing phenylalanine or tryptophan. A D gene is named only where the DNA matches it firmly. Size values are once, few and many counts, or a class for expanded clones, and some rows have none.

V	J	D	size	DNA	CDR3
TRBV2	TRBJ2-1	NA	NA	TGTGCCAGCAGTGAGGCTGGGCCTACGGATGAGCAGTTCTTC	CASSEAGPTDEQFF
TRBV5-4	TRBJ1-4	TRBD1	NA	TGTGCCAGCAGCTCCCCTGACAGGGGCGGTCTGTTTTTT	CASSSPDRGGLFF
TRBV12-3/TRBV12-4	TRBJ2-5	NA	few	TGTGCCAGCAGTTTGAACACCCAAGAGACCCAGTACTTC	CASSLNTQETQYF
TRBV6-5	TRBJ1-5	NA	few	TGTGCCAGCAGTTACTCGGGTCCCCAAGCGGGTCAGCCCCAGCATTTT	CASSYSGPQAGQPQHF
TRBV5-1	TRBJ2-7	TRBD1	NA	TGCGCCAGCAGCGGGACAGGGGACGCCTCCTACGAGCAGTACTTC	CASSGTGDASYEQYF
TRBV19	TRBJ2-7	TRBD2	NA	TGTGCCAGTAGTACCGGGACTAGCGAAAACTACGAGCAGTACTTC	CASSTGTSENYEQYF
TRBV9	TRBJ1-2	NA	once	TGTGCCAGCAGCCCCAACGAGGGAGGCCACGGCTACACCTTC	CASSPNEGGHGYTF
TRBV29-1	TRBJ1-5	NA	NA	TGCAGCGTCGGTGACAGTTACAATCAGCCCCAGCATTTT	CSVGDSYNQPQHF
TRBV5-6	TRBJ1-1	NA	NA	TGTGCCAGCAGCTTGATTGGGGGGAGGGCGAACACTGAAGCTTTCTTT	CASSLIGGRANTEAFF
TRBV3-1/TRBV3-2	TRBJ2-1	NA	NA	TGTGCCAGCAGCCAAGATCTTCCCTCCTACAATGAGCAGTTCTTC	CASSQDLPSYNEQFF
TRBV5-6	TRBJ2-7	TRBD1	NA	TGTGCCAGCACCGAGACAGGGTCCCCCTACGAGCAGTACTTC	CASTETGSPYEQYF
TRBV2	TRBJ2-2	TRBD2	many	TGTGCCAGCAGAGCGGGGGGAAACACCGGGGAGCTGTTTTTT	CASRAGGNTGELFF
TRBV2	TRBJ1-5	NA	NA	TGTGCCAGCAGTGATCGTAGGGGAGGCAGCAATCAGCCCCAGCATTTT	CASSDRRGGSNQPQHF
TRBV4-1	TRBJ1-1	TRBD1	NA	TGCGCCAGCAGCCAAGTTCGGCAGGGGGCAAAGAGCACTGAAGCTTTCTTT	CASSQVRQGAKSTEAFF
TRBV6-2/TRBV6-3	TRBJ2-2	TRBD1	NA	TGTGCCAGCAGTCTTCGACAGGGATTACCCCATTCGAACACCGGGGAGCTGTTTTTT	CASSLRQGLPHSNTGELFF
TRBV27	TRBJ2-7	NA	NA	TGTGCCAGCAGCCCTGTGAGCTCCTACGAGCAGTACTTC	CASSPVSSYEQYF
TRBV9	TRBJ1-4	TRBD1	NA	TGTGCCAGCAGCCCAGAAGGGACAGGGGCTAATGAAAAACTGTTTTTT	CASSPEGTGANEKLFF
TRBV19	TRBJ1-5	NA	NA	TGTGCCAGTAGTCCGAGCACAGGACAGCCCCAGCATTTT	CASSPSTGQPQHF
TRBV9	TRBJ1-3	NA	NA	TGTGCCAGCAGCGTAGGGAGCGCGGCAGCGGGGGGAAACACCATATATTTT	CASSVGSAAAGGNTIYF
TRBV6-5	TRBJ1-6	TRBD1	few	TGTGCCAGCAACACCGGGACAGGGGATTCACCCCTCCACTTT	CASNTGTGDSPLHF
TRBV7-2	TRBJ1-6	TRBD1	NA	TGTGCCAGCAGCTTTAGCCTTGACAGGGTGTTTTCACCCCTCCACTTT	CASSFSLDRVFSPLHF
TRBV6-2/TRBV6-3	TRBJ1-4	NA	NA	TGTGCCAGCAGTTATTCACAGGGTAATGAAAAACTGTTTTTT	CASSYSQGNEKLFF
TRBV7-8	TRBJ2-7	TRBD1	NA	TGTGCCAGCAGCCCCGGGACAGTCTCCTACGAGCAGTACTTC	CASSPGTVSYEQYF
TRBV3-1/TRBV3-2	TRBJ1-1	NA	NA	TGTGCCAGCTCCAACTTAGGGGTGAACACTGAAGCTTTCTTT	CASSNLGVNTEAFF
TRBV6-6	TRBJ1-5	NA	few	TGTGCCAGCACCGGGAGCAATCAGCCCCAGCATTTT	CASTGSNQPQHF
TRBV19	TRBJ2-7	TRBD1	NA	TGTGCCAGTAGTACCGGGACAGGGGTCAGGTACGAGCAGTACTTC	CASSTGTGVRYEQYF
TRBV5-5	TRBJ1-2	TRBD1	NA	TGTGCCAGCAGCTTTGGGGACAGGCGAGATGGCTACACCTTC	CASSFGDRRDGYTF
TRBV6-5	TRBJ1-2	NA	NA	TGTGCCAGCAGGAATCGGGACACCGCTAACTATGGCTACACCTTC	CASRNRDTANYGYTF